The present T cell receptor beta chain was sequenced within a study of blood T cell repertoires in COVID-19. Study-level background: Sites across the United States, Italy and Spain contributed samples from acute and convalescent COVID-19.

The cohort comprised adults aged about 18 to 90 years residing in around 25 US areas. In assigning cohorts, the study relied on participant-reported clinical history. Clones were read by immunoSEQ multiplex PCR, and TCRdb kept only the in-frame ones, dropping some. This sample has under 350,000 clones, with roughly nine tenths found just once. V gave up 5 bases and J gave up 5 bases, with 12 bases separating them. Germline V lookup: CDR1 LNHDA, CDR2 SQIVND (reference sequence). The CDR3 totals 14 residues. This clonotype was sampled from a woman under 30 who had recovered from COVID-19. The chain is built from TRBV19 and TRBJ1-4; tentative D call: TRBD1 (5 bases). The sample was PBMCs or T cells enriched from blood (not recorded which). Written as DNA, the CDR3 is TGTGCCAGTAGTTCTAACAGGAAAAATGAAAAACTGTTTTTT. Translating it yields CASSSNRKNEKLFF.